Reported below is one T cell receptor (beta chain). Its antigen is unidentified. The source of the sample is a study of beta chain features in type 1 diabetes. Study as a whole: Sorted cell examination encompassed approximately 98,000,000 cells across all samples.

Trimming removed 5 bases at V and 10 bases at J, with 18 bases between. CDR3 length: 15 amino acids. The germline V gene encodes CDR1 MNHEY and CDR2 SMNVEV (reference sequence). Study outcomes and limitations: Any HLA effect on TCRB rearrangement was left unresolved by small sub-analyses. Patients' naive, central memory and regulatory TCRB repertoires appeared more alike than those of healthy donors. Patients with Type 1 diabetes showed moderately but significantly shorter TCRB CDR3s in all four CD4+ subsets.

Every bit of the isolated RNA underwent reverse transcription, so sequencing read expressed TCRB transcripts. This table comes from immunoSEQ multiplex PCR, and its TCRdb copy is limited to in-frame clones, with some not included. The sample lists over 500,000 clones, about 16% occurring once. The origin of this receptor is a man aged 18 to 30 in good health. This chain connects TRBV27 to TRBJ1-6; D perhaps matches TRBD1 (6 bases). The material sequenced was naive CD4+ T cells from blood. CDR3 coding DNA: TGTGCCAGCAGTAGCGGACAGCGAGACAAATCACCCCTCCACTTT. Translation gives CASSSGQRDKSPLHF.